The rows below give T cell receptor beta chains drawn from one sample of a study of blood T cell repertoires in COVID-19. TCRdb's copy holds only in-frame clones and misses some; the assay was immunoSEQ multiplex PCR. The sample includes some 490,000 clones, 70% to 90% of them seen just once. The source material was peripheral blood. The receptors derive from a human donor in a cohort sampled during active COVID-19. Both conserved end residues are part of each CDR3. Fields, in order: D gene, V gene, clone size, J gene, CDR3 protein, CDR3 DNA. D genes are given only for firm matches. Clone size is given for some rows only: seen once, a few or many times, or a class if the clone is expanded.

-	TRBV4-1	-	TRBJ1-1	CASSQDIEREDDTEAFF	TGCGCCAGCAGCCAAGATATTGAACGGGAGGATGACACTGAAGCTTTCTTT
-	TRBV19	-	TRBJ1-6	CASSITRASGGSPLHF	TGTGCCAGTAGTATTACCAGGGCTTCGGGAGGTTCACCCCTCCACTTT
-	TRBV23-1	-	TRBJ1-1	CAPQEGRWGRVGEAFF	TGCGCCCCCCAAGAGGGGCGGTGGGGGAGGGTAGGTGAAGCTTTCTTT
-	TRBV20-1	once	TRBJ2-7	CSASVGGGQYF	TGCAGTGCATCGGTCGGTGGCGGGCAGTACTTC
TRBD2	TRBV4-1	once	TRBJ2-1	CASSQLTTALAGEQFF	TGCGCCAGCAGCCAACTTACCACCGCCTTAGCGGGGGAGCAGTTCTTC
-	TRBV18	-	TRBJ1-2	CASSPEAVLNYGYTF	TGTGCCAGCTCACCCGAGGCTGTCTTAAACTATGGCTACACCTTC
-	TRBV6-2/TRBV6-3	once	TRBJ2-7	CASSYRGQSLYEQYF	TGTGCCAGCAGTTATAGGGGACAAAGCCTTTACGAGCAGTACTTC
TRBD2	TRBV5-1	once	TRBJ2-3	CASSLVSSGTLNTQYF	TGCGCCAGCAGCTTGGTGTCTAGCGGGACGCTAAATACGCAGTATTTT
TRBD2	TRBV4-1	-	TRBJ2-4	CASSQATSGATLAKNIQYF	TGCGCCAGCAGCCAGGCGACTAGCGGTGCAACTCTAGCCAAAAACATTCAGTACTTC
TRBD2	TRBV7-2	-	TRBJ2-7	CASSLSASGISYEQYF	TGTGCCAGCAGCTTATCGGCTAGCGGGATCTCCTACGAGCAGTACTTC
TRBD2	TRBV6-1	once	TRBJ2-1	CASSDSGRSSYNEQFF	TGTGCCAGCAGTGATAGCGGGAGGAGCTCCTACAATGAGCAGTTCTTC
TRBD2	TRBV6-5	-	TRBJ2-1	CASSLLAGAVGEQFF	TGTGCCAGCAGTCTACTAGCGGGAGCTGTAGGAGAGCAGTTCTTC
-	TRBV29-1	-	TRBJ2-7	CSVAGPGEQYF	TGCAGCGTTGCAGGACCGGGGGAGCAGTACTTC
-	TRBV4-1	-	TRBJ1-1	CASSHPDRSTEAFF	TGCGCCAGCAGCCACCCTGACAGGAGCACTGAAGCTTTCTTT
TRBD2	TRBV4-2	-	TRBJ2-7	CASSEGGGVTYEQYF	TGTGCCAGCAGTGAAGGCGGGGGGGTTACCTACGAGCAGTACTTC
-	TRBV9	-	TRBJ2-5	CASSVGDGSTQYF	TGTGCCAGCAGCGTAGGCGACGGGTCGACCCAGTACTTC
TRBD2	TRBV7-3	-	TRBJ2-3	CASSLLAGGPIGDTQYF	TGTGCCAGCAGCTTATTGGCGGGAGGGCCAATAGGGGATACGCAGTATTTT
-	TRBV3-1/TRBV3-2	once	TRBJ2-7	CASSQDHTAYEQYF	TGTGCCAGCAGCCAAGATCACACAGCCTACGAGCAGTACTTC
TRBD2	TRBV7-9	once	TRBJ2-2	CASSLPSGAPNTGELFF	TGTGCCAGCAGCTTGCCTAGCGGGGCACCGAACACCGGGGAGCTGTTTTTT
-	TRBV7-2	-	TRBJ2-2	CASSPNTAGELFF	TGTGCCAGCAGCCCTAATACAGCCGGGGAGCTGTTTTTT
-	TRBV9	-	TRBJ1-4	CASSVNPGQTATNEKLFF	TGTGCCAGCAGCGTAAATCCAGGACAGACCGCAACTAATGAAAAACTGTTTTTT
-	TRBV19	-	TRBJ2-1	CASSIILGNLLNEQFF	TGTGCCAGTAGTATAATACTAGGAAATTTACTCAATGAGCAGTTCTTC
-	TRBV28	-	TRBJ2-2	CASLGASPTGELFF	TGTGCCAGCCTGGGGGCTAGTCCCACCGGGGAGCTGTTTTTT
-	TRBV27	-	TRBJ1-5	CASRLNRVDQPQHF	TGTGCCAGCAGACTAAACAGGGTAGATCAGCCCCAGCATTTT
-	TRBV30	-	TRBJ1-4	CAWTGRDNEKLFF	TGTGCCTGGACAGGGAGGGATAATGAAAAACTGTTTTTT
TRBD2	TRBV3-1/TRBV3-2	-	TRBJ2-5	CASSQGRLAGGPGETQYF	TGTGCCAGCAGCCAAGGACGCCTAGCGGGAGGGCCAGGAGAGACCCAGTACTTC
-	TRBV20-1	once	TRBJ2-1	CSASDSNEQFF	TGCAGTGCTAGCGACAGTAATGAGCAGTTCTTC
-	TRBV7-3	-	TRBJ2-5	CASSSQPGAGLETQYF	TGTGCCAGCAGCTCCCAACCGGGAGCAGGTTTGGAGACCCAGTACTTC
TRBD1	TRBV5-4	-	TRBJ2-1	CASSLTGGAYNEQFF	TGTGCCAGCAGCTTGACAGGGGGCGCCTACAATGAGCAGTTCTTC
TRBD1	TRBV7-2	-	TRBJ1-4	CASSLATGGTEKLFF	TGTGCCAGCAGCTTAGCGACAGGGGGCACTGAAAAACTGTTTTTT
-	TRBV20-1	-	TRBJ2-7	CSARDRGEQYF	TGCAGTGCTAGAGATCGGGGCGAGCAGTACTTC
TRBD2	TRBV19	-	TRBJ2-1	CASSINSGTYNEQFF	TGTGCCAGTAGTATAAATAGCGGGACCTACAATGAGCAGTTCTTC
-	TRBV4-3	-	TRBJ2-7	CASSQDRGQYWDEQYF	TGCGCCAGCAGCCAAGATCGAGGACAGTACTGGGACGAGCAGTACTTC
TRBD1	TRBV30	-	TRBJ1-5	CAWTLGGAGQPQHF	TGTGCCTGGACATTAGGGGGCGCGGGACAGCCCCAGCATTTT
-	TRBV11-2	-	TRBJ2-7	CASSLGPGVYEQYF	TGTGCCAGCAGCTTAGGGCCAGGGGTTTACGAGCAGTACTTC
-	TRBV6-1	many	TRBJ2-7	CASSDTGIGQYF	TGTGCCAGCAGTGATACGGGAATTGGGCAGTACTTC
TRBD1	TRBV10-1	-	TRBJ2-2	CASSGDRGRTEPSNTGELFF	TGCGCCAGCAGTGGGGACAGGGGACGAACCGAACCCTCTAACACCGGGGAGCTGTTTTTT
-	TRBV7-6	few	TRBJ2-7	CASSIRVSYEQYF	TGTGCCAGCAGTATCAGGGTCTCCTACGAGCAGTACTTC